This T cell receptor beta chain is drawn from a study of T-cell memory formation after mild COVID-19. About this clonotype: The target antigen is unknown.

The CDR3 length is 16 residues. Germline CDR1 is MNHEY and CDR2 is SVGAGI. Unmatched junction bases numbered 12, after V lost 5 bases and J lost 8 bases. Whole-study results and caveats: While clones contracting from day 15 to 85 were balanced between CD4 and CD8, later expanders leaned CD4+. Some clones that responded turned up in pre-infection memory, which suggests that cross-reactive memory joined in.

TCRdb re-called the 5' RACE reads with MiXCR, one entry per CDR3 protein. The table records roughly 500,000 distinct CDR3 sequences, about a fifth of them present only once. The chain links TRBV6-5 to TRBJ1-6, with 7 bases matching TRBD1. This receptor was obtained from an adult woman who had mild COVID-19 (a few samples of this study predate the infection). Cell type and time point are not known. The sample comprised PBMCs or a T cell subset sorted from them (not recorded which). As DNA, the CDR3 is TGTGCCAGCAGTCCGGCAGGGGGAGTACTGGATTCACCCCTCCACTTT. It encodes CASSPAGGVLDSPLHF.